Listed below are T cell receptor beta chains from one sample, sequenced in a study of T cells in Graves' hyperthyroidism and ophthalmopathy. MiXCR was run by TCRdb on the multiplex PCR reads, yielding one entry per CDR3 protein. The repertoire holds 300,000 to 500,000 distinct CDR3 sequences, with over 12% as singletons. The sequencing input was blood. These receptors were taken from a man aged 50-59 years with Graves' ophthalmopathy. CDR3s include the opening cysteine and the closing phenylalanine or tryptophan. The order of the fields is CDR3 protein, V gene, D gene, J gene. D genes are given only for firm matches.

cdr3_aa: CSARSRQNLAKETQYF
v_call: TRBV20-1
d_call: NA
j_call: TRBJ2-5

cdr3_aa: CASSRTGRNSPLHF
v_call: TRBV7-2
d_call: TRBD1
j_call: TRBJ1-6

cdr3_aa: CASSPRGDSRQFF
v_call: TRBV18
d_call: NA
j_call: TRBJ2-1

cdr3_aa: CASSFGTPNEQFF
v_call: TRBV5-6
d_call: NA
j_call: TRBJ2-1

cdr3_aa: CASSQDQGGQLETQYF
v_call: TRBV3-1
d_call: NA
j_call: TRBJ2-5

cdr3_aa: CASSLAGLAGTNEQFF
v_call: TRBV7-2
d_call: TRBD2
j_call: TRBJ2-1

cdr3_aa: CASSFGAKGDTQYF
v_call: TRBV12-3/TRBV12-4
d_call: NA
j_call: TRBJ2-3

cdr3_aa: CAISRGQEETEAFF
v_call: TRBV10-3
d_call: NA
j_call: TRBJ1-1

cdr3_aa: CATSRDRTDNEQFF
v_call: TRBV15
d_call: NA
j_call: TRBJ2-1

cdr3_aa: CSVERGVSEAFF
v_call: TRBV29-1
d_call: NA
j_call: TRBJ1-1

cdr3_aa: CASRQNNEQFF
v_call: TRBV6-2/TRBV6-3
d_call: NA
j_call: TRBJ2-1

cdr3_aa: CSARSSRADTQYF
v_call: TRBV20-1
d_call: NA
j_call: TRBJ2-3

cdr3_aa: CASSQTGMVPPLWNEQFF
v_call: TRBV3-1
d_call: NA
j_call: TRBJ2-1

cdr3_aa: CSVRTGGGYTF
v_call: TRBV29-1
d_call: TRBD1
j_call: TRBJ1-2

cdr3_aa: CASSRTGASNEKLFF
v_call: TRBV11-1
d_call: NA
j_call: TRBJ1-4

cdr3_aa: CASSGGLAGGGTDTQYF
v_call: TRBV5-1
d_call: TRBD2
j_call: TRBJ2-3

cdr3_aa: CASSESRGSRPIDEQYF
v_call: TRBV10-1
d_call: NA
j_call: TRBJ2-7

cdr3_aa: CASRDGLAGVRDTQYF
v_call: TRBV6-1
d_call: TRBD2
j_call: TRBJ2-3

cdr3_aa: CASSQRGNYGYTF
v_call: TRBV12-3/TRBV12-4
d_call: NA
j_call: TRBJ1-2

cdr3_aa: CASSIRRLQFF
v_call: TRBV28
d_call: NA
j_call: TRBJ2-1

cdr3_aa: CASRTSGNNEQYF
v_call: TRBV6-1
d_call: TRBD2
j_call: TRBJ2-7

cdr3_aa: CASSFQREAGELFF
v_call: TRBV12-3/TRBV12-4
d_call: TRBD2
j_call: TRBJ2-2

cdr3_aa: CASSMERTSGDTQYF
v_call: TRBV19
d_call: TRBD2
j_call: TRBJ2-3

cdr3_aa: CASSSRSTGELFF
v_call: TRBV11-3
d_call: NA
j_call: TRBJ2-2

cdr3_aa: CASIIGGSLDTQYF
v_call: TRBV6-1
d_call: TRBD2
j_call: TRBJ2-3

cdr3_aa: CASRTQGFTEAFF
v_call: TRBV6-1
d_call: TRBD1
j_call: TRBJ1-1

cdr3_aa: CSARDMRGSDYEQYF
v_call: TRBV20-1
d_call: NA
j_call: TRBJ2-7

cdr3_aa: CASKKRGVTEAFF
v_call: TRBV3-1
d_call: NA
j_call: TRBJ1-1

cdr3_aa: CASTAGSETQYF
v_call: TRBV12-3/TRBV12-4
d_call: TRBD2
j_call: TRBJ2-5

cdr3_aa: CASSPSGVAGQETQYF
v_call: TRBV7-3
d_call: TRBD2
j_call: TRBJ2-5

cdr3_aa: CASSRQEQNNEQFF
v_call: TRBV4-1
d_call: NA
j_call: TRBJ2-1

cdr3_aa: CSVGGLAAYNEQFF
v_call: TRBV29-1
d_call: TRBD2
j_call: TRBJ2-1

cdr3_aa: CASSQEPGLGNTEAFF
v_call: TRBV3-1
d_call: NA
j_call: TRBJ1-1

cdr3_aa: CASRFKSGANVLTF
v_call: TRBV30
d_call: NA
j_call: TRBJ2-6

cdr3_aa: CASTNRDRLSEDTQYF
v_call: TRBV5-1
d_call: TRBD1
j_call: TRBJ2-3

cdr3_aa: CASSHRGRLAANTGELFF
v_call: TRBV18
d_call: TRBD2
j_call: TRBJ2-2

cdr3_aa: CASSTGQGALVGEQYF
v_call: TRBV27
d_call: TRBD1
j_call: TRBJ2-7

cdr3_aa: CASRVGETQYF
v_call: TRBV2
d_call: NA
j_call: TRBJ2-5

cdr3_aa: CASSPLSWDTIYF
v_call: TRBV11-3
d_call: NA
j_call: TRBJ1-3

cdr3_aa: CASSFNVAGIPYEQYF
v_call: TRBV6-2/TRBV6-3
d_call: NA
j_call: TRBJ2-7

cdr3_aa: CASRRTSVISGANVLTF
v_call: TRBV6-2/TRBV6-3
d_call: TRBD2
j_call: TRBJ2-6

cdr3_aa: CASRQDWATGIRGETQYF
v_call: TRBV4-1
d_call: NA
j_call: TRBJ2-5

cdr3_aa: CASSPGQASEAFF
v_call: TRBV9
d_call: TRBD1
j_call: TRBJ1-1

cdr3_aa: CSADGGGEKLFF
v_call: TRBV29-1
d_call: NA
j_call: TRBJ1-4

cdr3_aa: CASSPLTGALTHEQFF
v_call: TRBV19
d_call: TRBD1
j_call: TRBJ2-1

cdr3_aa: CASSIRTGANQPQHF
v_call: TRBV19
d_call: TRBD1
j_call: TRBJ1-5

cdr3_aa: CASSLGGENTGGLFF
v_call: TRBV7-3
d_call: NA
j_call: TRBJ2-2

cdr3_aa: CASREAGTRSYEQYF
v_call: TRBV6-1
d_call: NA
j_call: TRBJ2-7

cdr3_aa: CAWTGTVSGNTIYF
v_call: TRBV30
d_call: NA
j_call: TRBJ1-3

cdr3_aa: CASSTFLRVDYGYTF
v_call: TRBV12-3/TRBV12-4
d_call: NA
j_call: TRBJ1-2

cdr3_aa: CASSPARQGFEKLFF
v_call: TRBV18
d_call: TRBD1
j_call: TRBJ1-4

cdr3_aa: CASSLRTGNMGGRGNTIYF
v_call: TRBV9
d_call: TRBD1
j_call: TRBJ1-3

cdr3_aa: CASSLGDYQETQYF
v_call: TRBV5-1
d_call: NA
j_call: TRBJ2-5

cdr3_aa: CASVLTGELFF
v_call: TRBV19
d_call: NA
j_call: TRBJ2-2

cdr3_aa: CASSSFHTTNTEAFF
v_call: TRBV11-2
d_call: NA
j_call: TRBJ1-1